This T cell receptor (beta chain) is drawn from a study of OX40 agonist ivuxolimab in advanced cancers. Study overall: Those enrolled were approximately 83% male, with a mean age of approximately 60 years and ages from about 20 to 79. Three patients had partial responses: one hepatocellular carcinoma, two cutaneous melanoma.

The V end was cut by 6 bases, the J end by 4 bases, with 19 bases between. From germline, CDR1 is LNHDA and CDR2 SQIVND (reference sequence). The CDR3 has 16 amino acids. Only in-frame clones appear in the TCRdb table, and some are missing; sequencing was by immunoSEQ multiplex PCR. The sample comprises tens of thousands of clones, roughly nine tenths of which are singletons, and 13% to 15% rests with the top ten. This chain links TRBV19 with TRBJ1-5; maybe TRBD1 (5 bases). This specimen was CD4+ or CD8+ T cells sorted from blood, taken in a trial of the OX40 agonist ivuxolimab. The sequence was obtained from an adult with an advanced solid tumor such as melanoma, head and neck, liver or kidney cancer. In DNA form, the CDR3 reads TGTGCCAGTAGCCCCCCCCAATTGGGACTAAATCAGCCCCAGCATTTT. Its protein is CASSPPQLGLNQPQHF.